The source of this T cell receptor beta chain is a study of Ad26.COV2.S vaccination and SARS-CoV-2 variants. Study-wide background: Intramuscularly, Ad26.COV2.S was given either once or twice, 56 days apart. Study conclusions and caveats: Vaccine and placebo recipients had comparable breadth of non-spike TCRs.

Sequenced by immunoSEQ multiplex PCR; TCRdb stores in-frame clones only, minus some. The data hold some 340,000 clones, with around four fifths observed a single time. CDR1 SGHRS and CDR2 YFSETQ come from the germline V gene. This CDR3 region has 14 residues. With 1 base removed from V and 1 base from J, the gap between germline ends came to 8 bases. The count of this clone is one. Its specificity is unknown. Treatment specified: 19 received Ad26.COV2.S at low or high dose, single or two shots; about 5 received placebo; per-sample allocation not given. Samples came from day 63 after the first vaccine or placebo injection.

The origin of this receptor is a person between 18 and 65 years old who received the Ad26.COV2.S COVID-19 vaccine or a placebo. This specimen was peripheral blood, taken in a trial of Ad26.COV2.S vaccine versus placebo. V gene TRBV5-1 combines with J gene TRBJ1-1; the D gene is possibly TRBD1 (6 bases). The CDR3 is CASSLRGTNTEAFF. The CDR3 DNA sequence: TGCGCCAGCAGCTTGAGGGGGACGAACACTGAAGCTTTCTTT.